These T cell receptor beta chains were read from a single sample in a study of IL-17A CD8 T cells in psoriatic arthritis synovium. The protocol was immunoSEQ multiplex PCR, while the TCRdb copy is restricted to in-frame clones and leaves out a portion. The sample contains roughly 1,900 clones, 60% to 80% of which appear only once. Source material: memory CD8+ T cells from synovial fluid. The source of these receptors is a human donor with psoriatic arthritis. Both conserved end residues are part of each CDR3. A D gene is named only where the DNA matches it firmly. Clone sizes are given selectively: once, few, many, or a class where the clone is expanded.

j_call clone_size d_call cdr3_length v_call cdr3_nt cdr3_aa
TRBJ1-2 NA TRBD1 16 TRBV9 TGTGCCAGCAGCGCAGACAGGGGCTCGGTACACTATGGCTACACCTTC CASSADRGSVHYGYTF
TRBJ2-2 NA TRBD1 13 TRBV7-3 TGTGCCAGCAGCCCAGGGGGCCCCGGGGAGCTGTTTTTT CASSPGGPGELFF
TRBJ2-7 NA NA 15 TRBV4-2 TGTGCCAGCAGCCAATCCGAAACTTTCGGCTACGAGCAGTACTTC CASSQSETFGYEQYF
TRBJ2-5 NA NA 13 TRBV11-2 TGTGCCAGCAGCTCGGCGGACTCGAGGACCCAGTACTTC CASSSADSRTQYF
TRBJ2-5 NA NA 13 TRBV19 TGTGCCAGTAGGCGGACAGTTCAAGAGACCCAGTACTTC CASRRTVQETQYF
TRBJ1-1 large NA 12 TRBV4-3 TGCGCCAGCAGCCAAGATGGTAGTAGACTCAACTTT CASSQDGSRLNF
TRBJ1-2 large NA 15 TRBV5-8 TGTGCCAGCAGTTTCGATGAGATGGGAAACTATGGCTACACCTTC CASSFDEMGNYGYTF
TRBJ2-1 few TRBD1 14 TRBV18 TGTGCCAGCTCACCGGGACAGGCGGGCAATGAGCAGTTCTTC CASSPGQAGNEQFF
TRBJ2-7 few NA 13 TRBV5-6 TGTGCCAGCAGCTTGGCCACTAGCTACGAGCAGTACTTC CASSLATSYEQYF
TRBJ1-2 NA NA 16 TRBV29-1 TGCAGCGTTGAGCGTGTTGGGGGCGAGTTGAACTATGGCTACACCTTC CSVERVGGELNYGYTF
TRBJ2-1 NA TRBD2 16 TRBV13 TGTGCCAGCAGCTTAGCACTAGCGGGGGCCTACAATGAGCAGTTCTTC CASSLALAGAYNEQFF
TRBJ2-1 NA TRBD2 16 TRBV4-1 TGCGCCAGCAGCCCGATTCTAGCGGGAGATTTTAATGAGCAGTTCTTC CASSPILAGDFNEQFF
TRBJ2-7 NA NA 11 TRBV4-2 TGTGCCAGCAGCCCTTTCAAGGAGCAGTACTTC CASSPFKEQYF
TRBJ2-1 NA TRBD1 14 TRBV7-3 TGTGCCAGCAGCTTGTCACAGGGGAACAATGAGCAGTTCTTC CASSLSQGNNEQFF